Listed here is a single T cell receptor beta chain. This entry belongs to a study of blood T cell repertoires in COVID-19. About the study: T cells, B-cell-depleted T cells, or PBMCs provided the cDNA or gDNA that served as material.

The length of the CDR3 is 16 residues. The V gene's germline CDR1 is SGHNT and CDR2 YYREEE (reference sequence). V shed 4 bases, J shed 8 bases, and the junction held 10 bases outside the gene matches. Original processing methods: Amplification of reference gene primers was used by the study to estimate nucleated cell counts. The method was immunoSEQ multiplex PCR; TCRdb's version includes in-frame clones alone and lacks a portion of them. The V and J calls and clone size are taken from that table; D and trimming were inferred from the DNA. The sample yields around 100,000 clones, 85% to 90% seen once.

This sequence joins TRBV5-4 and TRBJ2-2, with TRBD2 identical over 11 bases. The receptor was isolated from a human donor in a cohort sampled during active COVID-19. The material sequenced was peripheral blood. The CDR3: CASSAPGLADRGELFF. The CDR3, as DNA: TGTGCCAGCAGCGCTCCGGGACTAGCGGACCGGGGGGAGCTGTTTTTT.